One and the same sample provided the 26 T cell receptor beta chains below, sequenced in a study of T cells in Graves' hyperthyroidism and ophthalmopathy. The investigators amplified TCR beta CDR3 regions from RNA transcripts. HTBI primers were used for first-round RT-PCR of the TCR CDR3. TCRdb reanalysed the multiplex PCR reads using MiXCR and keeps one entry per CDR3 protein. The repertoire consists of approximately 510,000 distinct CDR3 sequences, with about 20% occurring once and the leading ten covering less than 30%. Sequencing input: blood. The receptor set was obtained from a man aged 18 to 30 with Graves' hyperthyroidism.

The chain is built from TRBV11-1 and TRBJ2-5, with D tentatively TRBD1 (6 bases). The CDR3 totals 19 residues. CDR1 and CDR2 (germline): SGHAT, FQDESV (reference sequence). With 5 bases removed from V and 2 bases from J, the gap between germline ends came to 27 bases. As DNA, the CDR3 is TGTGCCAGCAGCCTCCAGCCGATGGTGGGGGCAGTCCGACAAGAGACCCAGTACTTC. Its protein product is CASSLQPMVGAVRQETQYF.

The J gene is TRBJ1-4, the V gene TRBV4-1, with no clear D. CDR1 is MGHRA, CDR2 YSYEKL, per germline. The CDR3 contains 11 residues. Trimming pared 6 bases from V and 6 bases from J, leaving 5 bases between. The CDR3 nucleotides are TGCGCCAGCAGTGCCTATGAAAAACTGTTTTTT. Protein product: CASSAYEKLFF.

The V gene is TRBV7-9, the J gene TRBJ2-5; 7 nucleotides agree with TRBD1. The CDR3 spans 16 residues. Germline V lookup: CDR1 SEHNR, CDR2 FQNEAQ (reference sequence). The V and J ends lost 3 bases and 4 bases, in that order; junction bases with no gene match: 11. The DNA of the CDR3 is TGTGCCAGCAGCTTTCTGACAGGGCTGGTTGGAGAGACCCAGTACTTC. Translated: CASSFLTGLVGETQYF.

In this sample, this clonotype turned up many times. This sequence joins TRBV10-3 and TRBJ1-1; D unclear. The V end lost 3 bases, the J end lost 1 base, and 9 bases lay between the germline ends. CDR3 length: 14 amino acids. Germline CDR1 reads ENHRY; CDR2 reads SYGVKD. In nucleotides, the CDR3 is TGTGCCATCAGTGATGTCATGGGGAACACTGAAGCTTTCTTT. Its translation: CAISDVMGNTEAFF.

This clonotype was seen more than once but under ten times. The chain employs TRBV3-1 and TRBJ1-3; 7 nucleotides agree with TRBD1. In germline, CDR1 is LGHDT, CDR2 YNNKEL (reference sequence). The V gene end was trimmed by 2 bases and the J gene end by 2 bases; junction bases not matched to a gene: 3. This CDR3 is built from 15 residues. The CDR3 spells CASSQLTGAGNTIYF. The CDR3 DNA is TGTGCCAGCAGCCAACTAACAGGGGCTGGAAACACCATATATTTT.

Turning to this clonotype: A read error may produce the germline difference seen at one junction end. V gene TRBV28 combines with J gene TRBJ2-5; TRBD1 matches 7 bases. CDR1 is MDHEN and CDR2 is SYDVKM in the germline V gene. This CDR3 region has 14 residues. CDR3 coding DNA: TGTGCCAGCAGTACCTACAGGGGTGGAGAGACCAAGTACTTC. Translated: CASSTYRGGETKYF.

This clonotype was seen ten or more times. V is TRBV7-8 and J is TRBJ1-5; the D gene is possibly TRBD1 (6 bases). Trimming removed 0 bases from V and 0 bases from J, with 9 bases in between. From germline, CDR1 is SGHVS and CDR2 FQNEAQ. CDR3 length: 16 amino acids. The CDR3 DNA reads as TGTGCCAGCAGCTTAGCGCTACAGGGTAGCAATCAGCCCCAGCATTTT. Protein: CASSLALQGSNQPQHF.

This clonotype has at least ten counts. The chain recombines TRBV19 with TRBJ1-2, with 8 bases fitting TRBD1. Germline values: CDR1 LNHDA, CDR2 SQIVND (reference sequence). The CDR3 extends over 14 amino acids. V shed 5 bases and J 6 bases; nucleotides not matched to a gene: 8. CDR3 amino acids: CASSPWTGRNGYTF. The CDR3 nucleotides read TGTGCCAGTAGTCCCTGGACAGGGCGGAATGGCTACACCTTC.

There are many counts of this clonotype. V is TRBV12-3 or TRBV12-4 and J is TRBJ1-5, with D tentatively TRBD1 (6 bases). The ends were cut back, 3 bases at V and 5 bases at J, with 8 bases in the middle. This CDR3 is 13 amino acids long. The CDR3 here is CASSFQGYQPQHF. The CDR3 DNA sequence: TGTGCCAGCAGTTTTCAGGGGTATCAGCCCCAGCATTTT.

This clonotype was picked up a small number of times. V gene TRBV5-6 combines with J gene TRBJ2-7, with D perhaps TRBD2 (5 bases). The germline V gene encodes CDR1 SGHDT and CDR2 YYEEEE. V was shortened by 4 bases and J by 0 bases, with 14 bases between the two germline ends. This CDR3 comprises 15 residues. The CDR3 loop is CASSNSGMASYEQYF. Here the CDR3 DNA reads TGTGCCAGCAGCAATTCCGGGATGGCCTCCTACGAGCAGTACTTC. The variable domain in full, completed from reference TRBV5-6 and TRBJ2-7, reads DAGVTQSPTHLIKTRGQQVTLRCSPKSGHDTVSWYQQALGQGPQFIFQYYEEEERQRGNFPDRFSGHQFPNYSSELNVNALLLGDSALYLCASSNSGMASYEQYFGPGTRLTVT.

Many counts were recorded for this clonotype. The chain links TRBV12-3 or TRBV12-4 to TRBJ2-7; 7 nucleotides align to TRBD2. CDR3 size: 12 residues. V was clipped by 8 bases and J by 2 bases; unmatched bases: 3. Here the CDR3 DNA reads TGTGCCAGCGGGAGGGTCCCCTACGAGCAGTACTTC. This translates into CASGRVPYEQYF.

The chain employs TRBV6-2 or TRBV6-3 and TRBJ2-7; TRBD2 matches at 10 bases. The CDR3 spans 21 residues. Germline assignment: CDR1 MNHEY and CDR2 SVGEGT. Trimming cost V 2 bases and J 0 bases; bases outside gene matches: 19. The DNA for the CDR3 is TGTGCCAGCAGTTACCAACTCCCTAGCGGGGGCCCCCTTCTGAGCTCCTACGAGCAGTACTTC. Its protein product is CASSYQLPSGGPLLSSYEQYF.

This clonotype was counted many times. This chain uses TRBV12-3 or TRBV12-4 with TRBJ2-5, with TRBD2 matching over 7 bases. The CDR3 covers 14 residues. V dropped 3 bases and J dropped 1; count of bases not matched to a gene: 2. The CDR3 DNA sequence: TGTGCCAGCAGTTTGGGGGAGGGCCAAGAGACCCAGTACTTC. It specifies CASSLGEGQETQYF.

J is TRBJ2-7 and V is TRBV28; D gene unclear. Germline lookup yields CDR1 MDHEN and CDR2 SYDVKM. The V end was cut by 5 bases, the J end by 5 bases, with 19 bases between. This CDR3 has 15 amino acids. DNA of the CDR3: TGTGCCAGCAGTCCCGAGGCCAGGTCTCGGGACGAGCAGTACTTC. It specifies CASSPEARSRDEQYF.

In its sample, this clonotype was seen many times. This chain links TRBV5-1 with TRBJ1-1, with 9 bases matching TRBD1. The ends lost 0 bases at V and 4 bases at J; junction bases unmatched: 1. Germline V gene data show CDR1 as SGHRS and CDR2 as YFSETQ. The CDR3 has 14 residues. The DNA for the CDR3 is TGCGCCAGCAGCTTGGAGGGACAGGGCACTGAAGCTTTCTTT. Amino acids: CASSLEGQGTEAFF.

In this sample, this clonotype turned up many times. The gene calls are TRBV7-2 and TRBJ2-5; a weak D match, TRBD2 (6 bases). Looked up from germline, CDR1 is SGHTA and CDR2 is FQGNSA. The V and J ends lost 1 base and 4 bases respectively, with 16 bases between them. The CDR3 is made up of 16 amino acids. The CDR3: CASSLGGRGGAETQYF. Here the CDR3 DNA reads TGTGCCAGCAGCTTAGGGGGTAGGGGAGGAGCAGAGACCCAGTACTTC.

The chain combines TRBV20-1 with TRBJ2-5; 7 bases are shared with TRBD2. V shed 0 bases and J 4 bases; nucleotides not matched to a gene: 8. The CDR3 extends over 15 amino acids. Germline V CDR1 and CDR2: DFQATT, SNEGSKA (reference sequence). The CDR3 region is CSARDNQRGSETQYF. The CDR3, as DNA: TGCAGTGCTAGAGATAACCAGCGGGGTTCAGAGACCCAGTACTTC.

This clonotype was counted many times. The chain has TRBV25-1 and TRBJ2-7, with TRBD1 matching over 7 bases. Germline CDR1 reads MGHDK; CDR2 reads SYGVNS. V trimming: 8 bases; J trimming: 5 bases; junction bases outside the gene matches: 9. The CDR3 loop spans 13 amino acids. The CDR3 region has the DNA TGTGCCAGCTCCTTCGACAGGGCCGACGAGCAGTACTTC. Amino acid sequence: CASSFDRADEQYF.

This clonotype was seen more than once but under ten times. This chain connects TRBV6-1 to TRBJ1-6; D possibly corresponds to TRBD1 (5 bases). Germline V gene lookup returns CDR1 MNHNS and CDR2 SASEGT. V dropped 2 bases and J dropped 5 bases, with 13 bases sitting between them. The CDR3 extends over 16 amino acids. CDR3 protein: CASSERPGRDNSPLHF. CDR3 in DNA: TGTGCCAGCAGTGAACGGCCAGGGAGGGATAATTCACCCCTCCACTTT.

V usage is TRBV12-3 or TRBV12-4 and J usage is TRBJ2-4, with 10 bases lining up with TRBD1. Losses at the gene ends were 4 bases for V and 6 bases for J; bases not matched to a gene: 6. This CDR3 contains 15 residues. The CDR3 is CASSSPDRGLNIQYF. The CDR3 DNA sequence: TGTGCCAGCAGTTCCCCCGACAGGGGGCTAAACATTCAGTACTTC.

This clonotype was seen at least ten times. The V and J genes are TRBV7-9 and TRBJ2-7; D might be TRBD1 (6 bases). Germline V gene sequence: CDR1 SEHNR, CDR2 FQNEAQ (reference sequence). V shed 5 bases and J shed 3 bases, with 14 bases lying between them. The CDR3 totals 14 residues. The CDR3 coding sequence is TGTGCCAGCAGCCATTGGGGGACATACTACGAGCAGTACTTC. Its translation is CASSHWGTYYEQYF.

This clonotype has just a few counts. This CDR3 is CASSLVPVNQPQHF. CDR3 sequence (DNA): TGTGCCAGCAGCTTAGTCCCTGTTAATCAGCCCCAGCATTTT. The chain couples TRBV11-2 to TRBJ1-5; D remains unclear. The CDR3 runs to 14 residues. V lost 1 base, J lost 4 bases, and 8 bases lay in between. The germline gives CDR1 SGHAT, CDR2 FQNNGV.

A word on this clonotype: A read error is possible here, since a much larger clone lies one base away. The CDR3 does not close with the conserved phenylalanine or tryptophan, likely indicating a read error. V and J are TRBV12-3 or TRBV12-4 and TRBJ2-7, with D maybe TRBD2 (5 bases). The CDR3 length is 15 residues. The V end lost 4 bases, the J end lost 0 bases, and 13 bases lay between the germline ends. The CDR3 here is CASSYWTHSSYEQYS. The CDR3 DNA reads as TGTGCCAGCAGTTACTGGACTCACAGCTCCTACGAGCAGTACTCC.

The chain has TRBV9 and TRBJ2-5, with unresolved D. The germline gives CDR1 SGDLS, CDR2 YYNGEE. The V end lost 0 bases, the J end lost 2 bases, and 5 bases lay between the germline ends. CDR3 size: 13 residues. The CDR3 DNA reads as TGTGCCAGCAGCGTAGGCGTACAAGAGACCCAGTACTTC. Translating gives CASSVGVQETQYF.

This clonotype was counted a few times. Given a much more abundant clone one base away, this may be a read error. The rearrangement links TRBV6-5 to TRBJ2-2, with 8 positions matching TRBD2. Germline lookup yields CDR1 MNHEY and CDR2 SVGAGI. CDR3 length: 15 residues. CDR3 loop: CASSYRVAGSGELCF. CDR3 in DNA: TGTGCCAGCAGTTACCGGGTAGCGGGGTCCGGGGAGCTGTGTTTT.

This clonotype was found many times. The chain combines TRBV27 with TRBJ2-7; no clear D. This CDR3 contains 14 residues. V lost 2 bases to trimming and J lost 2 bases, with 10 bases between them. Germline assignment: CDR1 MNHEY and CDR2 SMNVEV (reference sequence). The CDR3 sequence is CASSLVPPPYEQYF. Here the CDR3 DNA reads TGTGCCAGCAGTTTAGTTCCGCCCCCCTACGAGCAGTACTTC.